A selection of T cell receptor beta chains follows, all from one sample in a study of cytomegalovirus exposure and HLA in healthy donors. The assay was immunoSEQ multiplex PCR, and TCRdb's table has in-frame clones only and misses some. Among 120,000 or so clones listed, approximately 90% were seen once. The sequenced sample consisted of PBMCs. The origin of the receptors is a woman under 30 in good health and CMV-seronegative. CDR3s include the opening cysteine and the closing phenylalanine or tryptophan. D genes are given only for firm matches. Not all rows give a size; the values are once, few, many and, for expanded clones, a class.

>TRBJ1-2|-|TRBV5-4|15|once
TGTGCCAGCAGCTTGCTCTCTGTCGCAGGGGAGGGCTACACCTTC
CASSLLSVAGEGYTF
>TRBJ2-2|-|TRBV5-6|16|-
TGTGCCAGCAGCTTGTGGGGCGGGGCGGCCACCGGGGAGCTGTTTTTT
CASSLWGGAATGELFF
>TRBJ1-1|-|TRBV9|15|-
TGTGCCAGCAGCCCATACAACAGGGCGTCCACTGAAGCTTTCTTT
CASSPYNRASTEAFF
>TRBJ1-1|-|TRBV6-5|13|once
TGTGCCAGCACCGACAGGTTAAACACTGAAGCTTTCTTT
CASTDRLNTEAFF
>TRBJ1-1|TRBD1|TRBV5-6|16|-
TGTGCCAGCAGGTTTGACAGGGGGAAGGGGAACACTGAAGCTTTCTTT
CASRFDRGKGNTEAFF
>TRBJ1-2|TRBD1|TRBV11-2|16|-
TGTGCCAGCAGCTTAGATCCAGGGGGCGGACGCTATGGCTACACCTTC
CASSLDPGGGRYGYTF
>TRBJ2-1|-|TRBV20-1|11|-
TGCAGTGCTAGCCCAACAGCGGGGCAGTTCTTC
CSASPTAGQFF
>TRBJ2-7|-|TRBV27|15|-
TGTGCCAGCAGTGGGGAGAGCGATCACCCTTACGAGCAGTACTTC
CASSGESDHPYEQYF
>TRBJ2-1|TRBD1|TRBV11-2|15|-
TGTGCCAGCAGCCGGGACAGGGCTACCTACAATGAGCAGTTCTTC
CASSRDRATYNEQFF
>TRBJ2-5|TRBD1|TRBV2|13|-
TGTGCCAGCAGTTGGACAGGGAGGGAGACCCAGTACTTC
CASSWTGRETQYF
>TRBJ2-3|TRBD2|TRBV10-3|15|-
TGTGCCATCAGTGACCTAGCGGGGAGGGAAGATACGCAGTATTTT
CAISDLAGREDTQYF
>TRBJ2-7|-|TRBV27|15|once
TGTGCCAGCAGCCCCCGGCCCGCGGAGGTTTACGAGCAGTACTTC
CASSPRPAEVYEQYF
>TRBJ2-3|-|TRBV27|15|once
TGTGCCAGCACCCGGGGGTTCGATCGCACAGATACGCAGTATTTT
CASTRGFDRTDTQYF
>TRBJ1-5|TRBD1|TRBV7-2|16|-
TGTGCCAGCAGCTTCGGGGCCGGGACAGGGAATCAGCCCCAGCATTTT
CASSFGAGTGNQPQHF
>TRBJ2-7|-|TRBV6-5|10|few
TGTGCAACGGGGATCTACGAGCAGTACTTC
CATGIYEQYF
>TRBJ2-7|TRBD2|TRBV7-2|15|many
TGTGCCAGCAGCTGGACTAGCGGGAGAGTAAGCGAGCAGTACTTC
CASSWTSGRVSEQYF
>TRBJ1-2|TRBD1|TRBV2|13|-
TGTGCCAGCAGGGACAGGAGCGACTATGGCTACACCTTC
CASRDRSDYGYTF
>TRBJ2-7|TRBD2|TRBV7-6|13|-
TGTGCCAGCAGCCCGGGAGGGGTCTACGAGCAGTACTTC
CASSPGGVYEQYF
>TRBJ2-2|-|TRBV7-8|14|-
TGTGCCAGCAGCACACAGGGGAACACCGGGGAGCTGTTTTTT
CASSTQGNTGELFF
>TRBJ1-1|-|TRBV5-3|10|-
TGTGCCAGAAGCTTAGGCGCGGGCTTCTTT
CARSLGAGFF